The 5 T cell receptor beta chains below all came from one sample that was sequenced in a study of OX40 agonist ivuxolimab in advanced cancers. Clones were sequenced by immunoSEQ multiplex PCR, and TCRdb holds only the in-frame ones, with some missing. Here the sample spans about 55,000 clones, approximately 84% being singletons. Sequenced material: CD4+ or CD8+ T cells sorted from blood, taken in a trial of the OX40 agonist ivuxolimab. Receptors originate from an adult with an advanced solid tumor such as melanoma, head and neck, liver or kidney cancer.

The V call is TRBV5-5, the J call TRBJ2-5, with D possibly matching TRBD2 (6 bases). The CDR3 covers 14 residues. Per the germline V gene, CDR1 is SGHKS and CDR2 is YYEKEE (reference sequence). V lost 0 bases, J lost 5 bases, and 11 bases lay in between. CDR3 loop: CASSLVAAGETQYF. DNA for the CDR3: TGTGCCAGCAGCTTGGTCGCTGCGGGGGAGACCCAGTACTTC.

CDR3 coding DNA: TGTGCCAGCAGATCCTCAGAATCTTATAGCAATCAGCCCCAGCATTTT. Amino acid sequence: CASRSSESYSNQPQHF. The gene calls are TRBV28 and TRBJ1-5; no reliable D call. The CDR3 length is 16 residues. Germline CDR1 reads MDHEN; CDR2 reads SYDVKM. The germline V and J ends were trimmed by 6 bases and 0 bases, with 15 bases remaining between them. Full variable domain (missing parts from reference TRBV28 and TRBJ1-5): DVKVTQSSRYLVKRTGEKVFLECVQDMDHENMFWYRQDPGLGLRLIYFSYDVKMKEKGDIPEGYSVSREKKERFSLILESASTNQTSMYLCASRSSESYSNQPQHFGDGTRLSIL.

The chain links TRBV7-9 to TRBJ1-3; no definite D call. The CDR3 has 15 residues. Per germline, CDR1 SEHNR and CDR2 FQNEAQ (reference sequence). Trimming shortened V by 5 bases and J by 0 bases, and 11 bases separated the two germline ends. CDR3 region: CASSHAGSSGNTIYF. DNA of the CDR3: TGTGCCAGCAGCCACGCGGGCAGCTCTGGAAACACCATATATTTT.

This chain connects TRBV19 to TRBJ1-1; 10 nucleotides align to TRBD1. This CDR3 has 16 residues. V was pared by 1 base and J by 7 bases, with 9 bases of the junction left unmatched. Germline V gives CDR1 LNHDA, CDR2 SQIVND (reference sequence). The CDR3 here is CASSIVTGTGAGEAFF. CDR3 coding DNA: TGTGCCAGTAGTATAGTGACCGGGACAGGGGCAGGTGAAGCTTTCTTT.

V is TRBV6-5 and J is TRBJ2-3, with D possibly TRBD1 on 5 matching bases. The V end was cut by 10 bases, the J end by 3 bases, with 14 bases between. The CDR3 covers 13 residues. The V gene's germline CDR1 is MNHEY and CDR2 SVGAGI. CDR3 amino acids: CAIKGYGTDTQYF. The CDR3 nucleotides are TGTGCCATTAAGGGGTATGGAACAGATACGCAGTATTTT.